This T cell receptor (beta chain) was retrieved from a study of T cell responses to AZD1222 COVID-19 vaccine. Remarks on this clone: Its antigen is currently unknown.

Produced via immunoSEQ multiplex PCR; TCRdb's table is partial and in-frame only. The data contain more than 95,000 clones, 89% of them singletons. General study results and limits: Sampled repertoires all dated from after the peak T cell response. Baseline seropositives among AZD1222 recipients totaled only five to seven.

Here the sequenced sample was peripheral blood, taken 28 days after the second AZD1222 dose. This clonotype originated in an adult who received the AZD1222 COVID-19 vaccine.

Here the CDR3 reads CASSPLTGTGDEQYF. CDR3 in DNA: TGTGCCAGCAGCCCCCTAACCGGGACAGGTGACGAGCAGTACTTC. The chain has TRBV4-2 and TRBJ2-7, with TRBD1 matching over 8 bases. Unmatched junction bases numbered 10, after V lost 4 bases and J lost 5 bases. This CDR3 has 15 residues. CDR1 and CDR2 from the germline V gene are LGHNA and YNFKEQ.